The source of this T cell receptor beta chain is a study of cytomegalovirus exposure and HLA in healthy donors. Overall study context: The study's early data release held about 85 million unique TCRs from HLA-typed donors.

PCR employed 60 Vbeta and 13 Jbeta primers. Sequencing was performed with immunoSEQ multiplex PCR; in TCRdb, only in-frame clones are kept and a portion is missing. Among roughly 290,000 clones listed, about 80% were seen once. The CDR3 spans 13 residues. CDR1 and CDR2 (germline): LNHDA, SQIVND (reference sequence). V shed 7 bases, J shed 5 bases, and the junction held 6 bases outside the gene matches. The clonotype was recovered from a girl aged 2-10 years in good health and CMV-seronegative. This chain uses TRBV19 with TRBJ1-2; 8 positions match TRBD1. Sequencing was performed on PBMCs. The chain's CDR3 is CASTKTGDYGYTF. The CDR3 coding sequence is TGTGCCAGTACCAAGACAGGGGATTATGGCTACACCTTC.